This TCR beta chain was sequenced in a study of control samples from healthy donors and cancer patients. Only in-frame clones appear in the TCRdb table, and some are missing; sequencing was by immunoSEQ multiplex PCR. The data hold under 200,000 clones, with approximately 86% observed a single time. This clone was seen a single time. CDR1 and CDR2 (germline): MNHNY, SVGAGI (reference sequence). Between the trimmed V and J ends, which lost 4 bases and 2 bases, there was a span of 9 bases. The CDR3 has 14 residues. This receptor was obtained from a woman between 25 and 40 years old in good health. Material for sequencing was blood. The chain has TRBV6-6 and TRBJ1-3; D is perhaps TRBD1 (5 bases). The CDR3 reads CASSSGGTGNTIYF. For the CDR3, the DNA is TGTGCCAGCAGTTCCGGGGGAACTGGAAACACCATATATTTT.